The T cell receptor (beta chain) under discussion was sequenced for a study of shared clonotypes between healthy human individuals. General observations from the study: For naive CD4 cells, approximately 4.7% of clonotypes were shared across a few donors. Among the subsets, naive ones generally showed larger estimated richness than memory ones.

The study drew its donors from healthy HIV-negative adults without recent acute infections or vaccinations. Profiling relied on immunoSEQ multiplex PCR, and the TCRdb table lists in-frame clones only, not all of them. The repertoire holds roughly 2,300,000 clones, 85% to 95% seen once, with 0.37% in the top ten. About this clone: Its antigen is currently unknown.

Germline V gene sequence: CDR1 SGHTS, CDR2 YDEGEE. The ends were cut back, 3 bases at V and 11 bases at J, with 21 bases in the middle. CDR3 length: 15 amino acids. The sample comprised naive CD4+ T cells from PBMCs. The subset here: CD45RA+ positively selected. V is TRBV5-8 and J is TRBJ1-5; tentatively, D is TRBD1 (6 bases). The clonotype comes from a young man in good health. Some clones in this sample may be carry-over from other donors' samples. This CDR3 is CASSSGQWTGGAQHF. DNA for the CDR3: TGTGCCAGCAGCTCGGGACAATGGACCGGGGGGGCCCAGCATTTT. Full variable domain (missing parts from reference TRBV5-8 and TRBJ1-5): EAGVTQSPTHLIKTRGQQATLRCSPISGHTSVYWYQQALGLGLQFLLWYDEGEERNRGNFPPRFSGRQFPNYSSELNVNALELEDSALYLCASSSGQWTGGAQHFGDGTRLSIL.